A single T cell receptor beta chain is shown here with its context. Its target is unknown. The V gene's germline CDR1 is SGHAT and CDR2 FQNNGV. V was pared by 5 bases and J by 7 bases, with 21 bases between. The CDR3 has 15 residues. Pooling was applied to second doses at about 4 or about 12 weeks. This entry comes from a study of T cell responses to AZD1222 COVID-19 vaccine. Findings of the study overall: Donors were chiefly white British, with a greater number of females, and clonal diversity was perhaps underestimated. Breadth and depth of Spike-specific TCRs rose after two AZD1222 doses. Sampled repertoires all dated from after the peak T cell response.

Here immunoSEQ multiplex PCR was the method, and the copy in TCRdb shows in-frame clones only, minus some. The sample contains 97,000 or so clones, roughly 92% of which appear only once. The rearrangement joins TRBV11-2 to TRBJ2-7; a weak D match, TRBD1 (6 bases). The clonotype was recovered from an adult who received the AZD1222 COVID-19 vaccine. This material consisted of peripheral blood, taken 28 days after the second AZD1222 dose. The CDR3 here is CASSPSGTMGREQYF. The CDR3 DNA follows: TGTGCCAGCAGCCCATCCGGGACAATGGGCAGGGAGCAGTACTTC.